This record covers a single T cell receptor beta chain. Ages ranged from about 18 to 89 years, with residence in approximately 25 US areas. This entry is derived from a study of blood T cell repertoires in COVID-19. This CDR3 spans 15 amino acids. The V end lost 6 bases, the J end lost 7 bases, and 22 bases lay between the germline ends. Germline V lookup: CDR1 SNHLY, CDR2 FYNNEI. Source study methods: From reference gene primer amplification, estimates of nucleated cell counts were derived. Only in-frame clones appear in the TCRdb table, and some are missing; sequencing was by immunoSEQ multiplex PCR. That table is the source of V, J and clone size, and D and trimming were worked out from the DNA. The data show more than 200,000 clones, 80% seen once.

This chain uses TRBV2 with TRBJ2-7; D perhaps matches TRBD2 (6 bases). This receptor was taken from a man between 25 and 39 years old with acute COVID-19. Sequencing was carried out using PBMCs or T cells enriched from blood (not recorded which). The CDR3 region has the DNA TGTGCCAGCAGCGCAGGACCGCTCCTCGGGAGAGAGCAGTACTTC. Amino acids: CASSAGPLLGREQYF.